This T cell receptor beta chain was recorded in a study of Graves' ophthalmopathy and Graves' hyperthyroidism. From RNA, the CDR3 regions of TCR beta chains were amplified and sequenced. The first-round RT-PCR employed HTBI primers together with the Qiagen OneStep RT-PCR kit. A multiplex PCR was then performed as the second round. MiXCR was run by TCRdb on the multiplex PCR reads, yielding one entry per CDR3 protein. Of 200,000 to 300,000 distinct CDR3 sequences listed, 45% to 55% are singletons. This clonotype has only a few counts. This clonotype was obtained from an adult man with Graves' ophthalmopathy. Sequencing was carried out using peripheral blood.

The CDR3 DNA is TGCAGTGCTATGGACAGCAGGTCCTATAATTCACCCCTCCACTTT. This gives the protein CSAMDSRSYNSPLHF. The chain couples TRBV20-1 to TRBJ1-6; a weak D match, TRBD1 (6 bases). Germline CDR1 is DFQATT and CDR2 is SNEGSKA (reference sequence). V lost 4 bases, J lost 1 base, and 11 bases lay in between. The CDR3 is made up of 15 amino acids.